This passage covers 13 T cell receptor beta chains from one sample sequenced in a study of blood T cell repertoires in COVID-19. Libraries were prepared by immunoSEQ multiplex PCR; TCRdb keeps only in-frame clonotypes and omits some of them. The sample records 270,000 or so clones, approximately 80% being singletons. The material sequenced was peripheral blood. These receptors came from a woman aged 55-70 years with active or convalescent COVID-19.

The gene calls are TRBV7-2 and TRBJ1-3; D gene uncertain. Germline V gene data show CDR1 as SGHTA and CDR2 as FQGNSA. Trimming left V 4 bases short and J 3 bases short, with 10 bases between. The CDR3 has 14 residues. The CDR3, as DNA: TGTGCCAGCAGCTACAATCGGGATGGAAACACCATATATTTT. This translates into CASSYNRDGNTIYF.

The V gene is TRBV5-1, the J gene TRBJ2-5; 10 nucleotides agree with TRBD2. The V gene's germline CDR1 is SGHRS and CDR2 YFSETQ. After removal of 8 bases from V and 0 bases from J, the junction contained 16 bases not matched to a gene. This CDR3 spans 18 amino acids. CDR3 nucleotide sequence: TGCGCCAGTAGTCTGCGAGCTCGGACTAGCGGCTACCAAGAGACCCAGTACTTC. Translating it yields CASSLRARTSGYQETQYF.

The chain uses TRBV29-1 and TRBJ2-5; 7 bases fit TRBD1. V was pared by 3 bases and J by 0 bases, with 13 bases of the junction left unmatched. This CDR3 spans 17 amino acids. Germline values: CDR1 SQVTM, CDR2 ANQGSEA. The CDR3 spells CSVDPRKLGTDQETQYF. The CDR3 nucleotides read TGCAGCGTTGATCCACGGAAGCTAGGGACAGACCAAGAGACCCAGTACTTC.

V gene TRBV19 combines with J gene TRBJ1-2; 8 bases agree with TRBD1. Germline values: CDR1 LNHDA, CDR2 SQIVND (reference sequence). The V and J ends lost 4 bases and 2 bases, in that order; junction bases with no gene match: 9. This CDR3 spans 16 amino acids. The CDR3 sequence is CASSTQTGVANYGYTF. Here the CDR3 DNA reads TGTGCCAGTAGTACCCAGACAGGGGTGGCAAACTATGGCTACACCTTC.

This clone was detected once. The J gene is TRBJ2-5, the V gene TRBV19; 8 bases are a match to TRBD1. J gave up 5 bases and V 4 bases, and 9 bases lay outside the gene matches. CDR1 is LNHDA and CDR2 is SQIVND in the germline V gene (reference sequence). This CDR3 is built from 15 residues. CDR3 amino acids: CASSTTGTGGETQYF. CDR3 nucleotides: TGTGCCAGTAGTACAACCGGGACAGGTGGGGAGACCCAGTACTTC.

In nucleotides, the CDR3 is TGTGCCAGCACCTCACGCCGGGGAGGTACGCAGTATTTT. It is translated as CASTSRRGGTQYF. The chain has TRBV28 and TRBJ2-3; possibly TRBD2 for D (6 bases). Germline CDR1 is MDHEN and CDR2 is SYDVKM. The CDR3 length is 13 residues. The V end lost 7 bases, the J end lost 8 bases, and 16 bases lay between the germline ends.

The V gene is TRBV6-5, the J gene TRBJ1-1; 7 nucleotides agree with TRBD1. With V trimmed by 5 bases and J by 2 bases, 8 bases remained unmatched. This CDR3 comprises 15 residues. Germline assignment: CDR1 MNHEY and CDR2 SVGAGI. CDR3 region: CASSRGQDPNTEAFF. CDR3 in DNA: TGTGCCAGCAGTCGCGGACAGGACCCCAACACTGAAGCTTTCTTT.

The chain carries TRBV28 and TRBJ2-3; D is perhaps TRBD2 (5 bases). The CDR3 is 14 amino acids. V gave up 5 bases and J gave up 8 bases, with 17 bases separating them. Germline V gives CDR1 MDHEN, CDR2 SYDVKM. The CDR3 sequence is CASSVSDGMRTQYF. For the CDR3, the DNA is TGTGCCAGCAGTGTAAGTGACGGGATGCGTACGCAGTATTTT. Together with reference TRBV28 and TRBJ2-3, the CDR3 gives the full variable domain: DVKVTQSSRYLVKRTGEKVFLECVQDMDHENMFWYRQDPGLGLRLIYFSYDVKMKEKGDIPEGYSVSREKKERFSLILESASTNQTSMYLCASSVSDGMRTQYFGPGTRLTVL.

The chain is built from TRBV7-2 and TRBJ2-7, with TRBD1 identical over 7 bases. Germline assignment: CDR1 SGHTA and CDR2 FQGNSA. Trimming at V came to 4 bases and at J to 0 bases, leaving 3 bases not matched to a gene. This CDR3 contains 14 residues. The CDR3 is CASSWGQPSYEQYF. In nucleotides, the CDR3 is TGTGCCAGCAGCTGGGGACAGCCCTCCTACGAGCAGTACTTC.

The chain couples TRBV7-3 to TRBJ2-2; TRBD2 is a possible D gene (6 bases). Trimming took off 2 bases at V and 6 bases at J, with 13 bases between the two ends. The CDR3 has 15 amino acids. Germline CDR1 and CDR2: SGHTA and FQGTGA. CDR3 sequence: CASSLLGGSAGELFF. The CDR3 nucleotides read TGTGCCAGCAGCTTACTTGGGGGGTCCGCCGGGGAGCTGTTTTTT. Full variable domain (rest looked up from reference TRBV7-3 and TRBJ2-2): GAGVSQTPSNKVTEKGKYVELRCDPISGHTALYWYRQSLGQGPEFLIYFQGTGAADDSGLPNDRFFAVRPEGSVSTLKIQRTERGDSAVYLCASSLLGGSAGELFFGEGSRLTVL.

This clone was recorded once. J is TRBJ1-2 and V is TRBV10-3, with D maybe TRBD1 (5 bases). Germline V gene sequence: CDR1 ENHRY, CDR2 SYGVKD. CDR3 size: 16 residues. With 0 bases removed from V and 4 bases from J, the gap between germline ends came to 15 bases. The CDR3 sequence: CAISESQQAVSYGYTF. In DNA, the CDR3 is TGTGCCATCAGTGAGTCGCAACAGGCGGTTTCCTATGGCTACACCTTC.

The CDR3 DNA is TGTGCCAGCAGCCAAGAGCCAGGGGGATACGAGCAGTACTTC. Amino acids: CASSQEPGGYEQYF. The chain combines TRBV4-2 with TRBJ2-7; 7 bases match TRBD1. The J segment lost 4 bases and the V segment lost 0 bases, leaving 3 bases of the junction unmatched. Germline-derived CDR1 and CDR2 are LGHNA and YNFKEQ. The CDR3 totals 14 residues.

This clone was found once. The chain employs TRBV24-1 and TRBJ1-1, with D perhaps matching TRBD1 (5 bases). V dropped 3 bases and J dropped 11 bases, with 15 bases sitting between them. This CDR3 contains 13 residues. The germline V gene has CDR1 KGHDR and CDR2 SFDVKD. CDR3 DNA sequence: TGTGCCACCAGTGATGAATTGTCAGGGCGGGCTTTCTTT. Translated, it gives CATSDELSGRAFF.